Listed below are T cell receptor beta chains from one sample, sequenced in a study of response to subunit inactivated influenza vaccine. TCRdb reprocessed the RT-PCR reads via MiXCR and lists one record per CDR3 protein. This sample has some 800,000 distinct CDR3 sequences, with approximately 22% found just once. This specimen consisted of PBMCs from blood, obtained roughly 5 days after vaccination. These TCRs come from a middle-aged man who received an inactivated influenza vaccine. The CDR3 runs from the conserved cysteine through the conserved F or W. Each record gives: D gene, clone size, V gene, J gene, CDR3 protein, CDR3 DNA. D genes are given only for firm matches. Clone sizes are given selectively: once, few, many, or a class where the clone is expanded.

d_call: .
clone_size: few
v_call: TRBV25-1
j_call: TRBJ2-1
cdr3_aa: CASSRGLEQFF
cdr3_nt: TGTGCCAGCAGTCGCGGCCTGGAGCAGTTCTTC

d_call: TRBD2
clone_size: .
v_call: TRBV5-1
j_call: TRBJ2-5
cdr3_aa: CASSLMGGDETQYF
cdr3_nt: TGCGCCAGCAGCTTGATGGGGGGGGACGAGACCCAGTACTTC

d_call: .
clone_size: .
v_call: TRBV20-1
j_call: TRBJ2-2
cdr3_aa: CSAPPGSTSNTGELFF
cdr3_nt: TGCAGTGCCCCACCAGGTTCAACCTCGAACACCGGGGAGCTGTTTTTT

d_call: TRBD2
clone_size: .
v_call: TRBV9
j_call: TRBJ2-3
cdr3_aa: CASSPRLAGGPRRIYTQYF
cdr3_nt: TGTGCCAGCAGCCCCCGGCTAGCGGGAGGGCCCCGCCGTATATATACGCAGTATTTT

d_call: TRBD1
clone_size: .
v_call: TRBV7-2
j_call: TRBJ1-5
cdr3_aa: CASSLRPGGVDQPQHF
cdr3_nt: TGTGCCAGCAGCTTGAGACCAGGGGGCGTGGATCAGCCCCAGCATTTT

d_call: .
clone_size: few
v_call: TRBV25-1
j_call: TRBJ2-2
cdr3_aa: CASSPFRGPNTGELFF
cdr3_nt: TGTGCCAGCAGTCCCTTCCGGGGGCCAAACACCGGGGAGCTGTTTTTT

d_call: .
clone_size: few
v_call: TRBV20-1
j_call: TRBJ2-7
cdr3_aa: CSASTGSRYEQYF
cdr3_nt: TGCAGTGCGAGCACAGGGTCCCGCTACGAGCAGTACTTC

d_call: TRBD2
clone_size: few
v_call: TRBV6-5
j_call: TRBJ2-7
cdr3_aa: CASSYYPGLAAVEQYF
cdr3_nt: TGTGCCAGCAGTTACTACCCGGGACTAGCAGCTGTCGAGCAGTACTTC

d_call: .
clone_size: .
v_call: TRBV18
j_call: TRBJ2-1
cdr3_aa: CASSPPQQGSYNEQFF
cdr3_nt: TGTGCCAGCTCACCACCGCAGCAGGGCTCCTACAATGAGCAGTTCTTC

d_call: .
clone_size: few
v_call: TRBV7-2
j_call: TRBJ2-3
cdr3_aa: CASSGQRGTPSRDTQYF
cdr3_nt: TGTGCCAGCAGCGGCCAACGGGGGACCCCTTCCCGAGATACGCAGTATTTT

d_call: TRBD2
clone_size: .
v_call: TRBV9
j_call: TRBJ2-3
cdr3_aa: CASSTIAGGPDTQYF
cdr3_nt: TGTGCCAGCAGCACTATAGCGGGAGGGCCAGATACGCAGTATTTT

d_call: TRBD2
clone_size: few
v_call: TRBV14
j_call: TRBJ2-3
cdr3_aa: CASSQVVRGADTQYF
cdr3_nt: TGTGCCAGCAGCCAAGTTGTACGGGGGGCAGATACGCAGTATTTT

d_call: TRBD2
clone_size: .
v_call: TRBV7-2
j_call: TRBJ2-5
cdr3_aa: CASSFAGGRGQYF
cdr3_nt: TGTGCCAGCAGCTTCGCGGGCGGGAGGGGCCAGTACTTC

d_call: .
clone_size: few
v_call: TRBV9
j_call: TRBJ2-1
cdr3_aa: CASSVGGTDNEQFF
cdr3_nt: TGTGCCAGCAGCGTGGGCGGGACAGACAATGAGCAGTTCTTC

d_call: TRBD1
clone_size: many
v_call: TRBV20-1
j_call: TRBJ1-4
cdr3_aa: CSATTGVLGEKLFF
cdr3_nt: TGCAGTGCCACCACAGGGGTGTTAGGGGAAAAACTGTTTTTT

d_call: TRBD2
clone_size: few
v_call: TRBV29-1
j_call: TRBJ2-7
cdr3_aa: CSVRTSGGYEQYF
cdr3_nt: TGCAGCGTTAGGACTAGCGGGGGCTACGAGCAGTACTTC

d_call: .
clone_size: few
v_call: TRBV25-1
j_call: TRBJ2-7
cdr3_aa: CATERWSGEQYF
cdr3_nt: TGTGCCACAGAACGATGGAGTGGCGAGCAGTACTTC

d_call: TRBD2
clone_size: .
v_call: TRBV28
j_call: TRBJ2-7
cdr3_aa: CASTRGLAGSEQYF
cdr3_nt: TGTGCCAGCACACGGGGACTAGCGGGTAGCGAGCAGTACTTC

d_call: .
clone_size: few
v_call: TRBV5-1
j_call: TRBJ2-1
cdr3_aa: CASRPTVQASSYNEQFF
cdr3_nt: TGCGCCAGCAGACCCACAGTCCAGGCCTCCTCCTACAATGAGCAGTTCTTC

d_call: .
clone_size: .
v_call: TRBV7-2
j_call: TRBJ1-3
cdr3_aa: CASSLDGRVGNTIYF
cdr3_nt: TGTGCCAGCAGCTTAGATGGCAGGGTTGGAAACACCATATATTTT

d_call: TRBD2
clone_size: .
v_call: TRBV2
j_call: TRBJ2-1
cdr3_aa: CASGRLASYNEQFF
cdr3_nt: TGTGCCAGCGGAAGACTAGCATCCTACAATGAGCAGTTCTTC

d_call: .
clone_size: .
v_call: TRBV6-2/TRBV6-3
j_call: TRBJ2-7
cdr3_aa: CASSSGLPSSYEQYF
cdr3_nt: TGTGCCAGCAGTTCGGGACTCCCAAGCTCCTACGAGCAGTACTTC

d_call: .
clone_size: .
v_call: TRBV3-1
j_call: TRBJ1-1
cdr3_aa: CASSQYNRATEAFF
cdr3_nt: TGTGCCAGCAGCCAGTATAACCGGGCCACTGAAGCTTTCTTT

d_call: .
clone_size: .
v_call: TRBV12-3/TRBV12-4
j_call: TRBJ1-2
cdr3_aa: CASSPQRNYGYTF
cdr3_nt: TGTGCCAGCAGCCCTCAGCGTAACTATGGCTACACCTTC

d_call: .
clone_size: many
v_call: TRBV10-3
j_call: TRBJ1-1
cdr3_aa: CAISEPGRAVTEAFF
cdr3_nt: TGTGCCATCAGTGAGCCCGGCAGGGCGGTCACTGAAGCTTTCTTT

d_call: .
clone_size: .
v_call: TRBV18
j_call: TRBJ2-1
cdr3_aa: CASSPVSGGEQFF
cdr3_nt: TGTGCCAGCTCACCCGTGTCCGGGGGTGAGCAGTTCTTC

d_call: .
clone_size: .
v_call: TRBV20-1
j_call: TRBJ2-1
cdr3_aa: CSAWRAGGEQFF
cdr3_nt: TGCAGTGCTTGGAGGGCCGGCGGTGAGCAGTTCTTC

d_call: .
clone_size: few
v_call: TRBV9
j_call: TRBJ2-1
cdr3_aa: CASSVGSVIGGDEQFF
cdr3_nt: TGTGCCAGCAGCGTAGGTTCGGTGATAGGCGGCGATGAGCAGTTCTTC

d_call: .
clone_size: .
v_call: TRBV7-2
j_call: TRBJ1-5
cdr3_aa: CASSLAVHSNQPQHF
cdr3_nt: TGTGCCAGCAGCTTAGCCGTCCATAGCAATCAGCCCCAGCATTTT

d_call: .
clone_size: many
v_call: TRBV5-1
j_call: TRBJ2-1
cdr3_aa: CASSLSANYNEQFF
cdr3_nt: TGCGCCAGCAGCTTGTCCGCCAACTACAATGAGCAGTTCTTC

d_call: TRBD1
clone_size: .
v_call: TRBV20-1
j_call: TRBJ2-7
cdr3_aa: CSAEDRERIKYEQYF
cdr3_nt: TGCAGTGCTGAGGACAGGGAACGGATAAAGTACGAGCAGTACTTC

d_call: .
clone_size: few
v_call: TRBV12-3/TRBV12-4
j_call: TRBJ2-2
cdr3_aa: CASSGRLTGELFF
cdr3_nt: TGTGCCAGCAGTGGACGGCTAACCGGGGAGCTGTTTTTT

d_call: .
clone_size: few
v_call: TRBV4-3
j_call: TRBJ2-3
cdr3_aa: CASSQVLRGLTDTQYF
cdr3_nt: TGCGCCAGCAGCCAAGTCTTGCGGGGTCTGACAGATACGCAGTATTTT

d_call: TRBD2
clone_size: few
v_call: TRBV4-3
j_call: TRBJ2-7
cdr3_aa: CASSQAWLAGTYEQYF
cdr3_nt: TGCGCCAGCAGCCAAGCTTGGCTAGCGGGGACCTACGAGCAGTACTTC

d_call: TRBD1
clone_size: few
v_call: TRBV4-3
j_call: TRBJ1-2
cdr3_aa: CASSHGQAVNYGYTF
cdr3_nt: TGCGCCAGCAGCCACGGACAGGCTGTGAACTATGGCTACACCTTC

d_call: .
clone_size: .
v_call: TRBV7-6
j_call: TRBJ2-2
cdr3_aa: CASSVLPPRGTNTGELFF
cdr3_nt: TGTGCCAGCAGCGTCTTACCACCCCGGGGGACGAACACCGGGGAGCTGTTTTTT